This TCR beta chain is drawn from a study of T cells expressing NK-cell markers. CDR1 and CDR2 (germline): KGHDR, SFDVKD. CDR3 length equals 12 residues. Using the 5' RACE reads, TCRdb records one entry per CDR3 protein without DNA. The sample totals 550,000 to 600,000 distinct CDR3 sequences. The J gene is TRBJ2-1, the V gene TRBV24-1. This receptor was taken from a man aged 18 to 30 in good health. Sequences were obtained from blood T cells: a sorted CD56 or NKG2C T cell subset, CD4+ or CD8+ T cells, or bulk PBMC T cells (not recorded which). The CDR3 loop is CATVGISNEQFF.